These 2 T cell receptor beta chains originate from one sample sequenced in a study of neurological immune-mediated disorders. TCRdb used MiXCR to reprocess the 5' RACE reads, holding one entry per CDR3 protein. The table includes over 60,000 distinct CDR3 sequences, approximately 5% detected once. Sequenced: PBMCs. These receptors all come from a woman younger than 45 with multiple sclerosis.

V gene TRBV12-3 or TRBV12-4 combines with J gene TRBJ2-4; 7 bases agree with TRBD1. Germline trimming cut 8 bases from V and 8 bases from J; bases unmatched to any gene: 3. The CDR3 totals 11 residues. As DNA, the CDR3 is TGTGCCAGCCGTACAGGGGACATTCAGTACTTC. Amino acids: CASRTGDIQYF.

The table lists this clonotype with many counts. The chain employs TRBV20-1 and TRBJ2-4, with D unresolved. Germline loops: CDR1 DFQATT, CDR2 SNEGSKA (reference sequence). The CDR3 loop spans 18 amino acids. Trimming stripped 0 bases from V and 0 bases from J, with 18 bases between. CDR3 coding DNA: TGCAGTGCTAGAGATCCCCGGATCGGTAATTTAGCCAAAAACATTCAGTACTTC. This translates into CSARDPRIGNLAKNIQYF.